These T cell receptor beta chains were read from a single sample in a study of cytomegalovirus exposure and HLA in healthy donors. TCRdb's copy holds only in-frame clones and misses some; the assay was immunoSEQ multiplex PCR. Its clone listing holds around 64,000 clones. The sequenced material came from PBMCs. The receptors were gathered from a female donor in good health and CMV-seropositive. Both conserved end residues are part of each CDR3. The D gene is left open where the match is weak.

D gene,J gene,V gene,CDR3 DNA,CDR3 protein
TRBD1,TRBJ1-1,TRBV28,TGTGCCAGCAGTCCTATAGGGGACAGGGTTTACACTGAAGCTTTCTTT,CASSPIGDRVYTEAFF
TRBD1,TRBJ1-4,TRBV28,TGTGCCAGCACCACTATCCGACAGGGGGCTGAAAAACTGTTTTTT,CASTTIRQGAEKLFF
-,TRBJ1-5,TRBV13,TGTGCCAGCAGCCAACGGGTTGGCAGGGCGGATCAGCCCCAGCATTTT,CASSQRVGRADQPQHF
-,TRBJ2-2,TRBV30,TGTGCAGGACAGACCACCGGGGAGCTGTTTTTT,CAGQTTGELFF
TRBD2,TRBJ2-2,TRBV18,TGTGCCAGCTCACCAGGAATAGCGGGCCCCACGGGGGAGCTGTTTTTT,CASSPGIAGPTGELFF
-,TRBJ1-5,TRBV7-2,TGTGCCAGCAGCTTACAGGAGGATCAGCCCCAGCATTTT,CASSLQEDQPQHF
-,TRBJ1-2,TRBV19,TGTGCCAGTAGTATAGAAGGGGAGGCCTATGGCTACACCTTC,CASSIEGEAYGYTF
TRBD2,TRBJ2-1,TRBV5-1,TGCGCCAGCAGCTTGGTTTTCGGGGGAGGGTTGTACAATGAGCAGTTCTTC,CASSLVFGGGLYNEQFF
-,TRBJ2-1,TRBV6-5,TGTGCCAGCAGTTACTCGACACCGAATGAGCAGTTCTTC,CASSYSTPNEQFF
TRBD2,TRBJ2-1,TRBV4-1,TGCGCCAGCAGCCAAGATGTATGGCTAGCGGGGATAAATGAGCAGTTCTTC,CASSQDVWLAGINEQFF
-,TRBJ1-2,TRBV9,TGTGCCAGCAGCCCACGCGGGGAGAATGGCTACACCTTC,CASSPRGENGYTF
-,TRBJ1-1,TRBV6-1,TGTGCCAGCAGTGAAGCCAGGGGAGCAGGGCTGACTGAAGCTTTCTTT,CASSEARGAGLTEAFF
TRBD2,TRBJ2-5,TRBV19,TGTGCCAGTAGTCTCACTAGCGGGAGGGCCAAAATACAAGAGACCCAGTACTTC,CASSLTSGRAKIQETQYF
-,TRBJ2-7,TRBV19,TGTGCCAGTAGTATCGGGGGGCTCGGCGAGCAGTACTTC,CASSIGGLGEQYF
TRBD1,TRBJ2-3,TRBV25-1,TGTGCCAGCAGTGAAGGACAGGGGGCGCGTGAAGATACGCAGTATTTT,CASSEGQGAREDTQYF
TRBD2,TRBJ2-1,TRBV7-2,TGTGCCAGCAGCTCGTCATCGGGAGGGGGATCCTACAATGAGCAGTTCTTC,CASSSSSGGGSYNEQFF
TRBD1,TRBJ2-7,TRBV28,TGTGCCAGCAGTAAAGACAGGGGTTCCTACGAGCAGTACTTC,CASSKDRGSYEQYF
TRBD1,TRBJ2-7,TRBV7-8,TGTGCCAGCAGCGTAGACGGGACAGGGAAGCACGAGCAGTACTTC,CASSVDGTGKHEQYF
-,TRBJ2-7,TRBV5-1,TGCGCCAGCAGCTTGGAAGTATGGCGGGACCACGAGCAGTACTTC,CASSLEVWRDHEQYF
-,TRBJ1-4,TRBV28,TGTGCCAGCAGATATAACAACTACGAAAAACTGTTTTTT,CASRYNNYEKLFF
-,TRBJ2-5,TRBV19,TGTGCCAGTACCCAAGGGGGGGCGCGGGAGACCCAGTACTTC,CASTQGGARETQYF
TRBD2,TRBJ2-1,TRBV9,TGTGCCAGCAGCGACATAGCGGGACAGCAGTTCTTC,CASSDIAGQQFF
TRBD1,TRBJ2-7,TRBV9,TGTGCCAGCAGCCCCTCCGGGACAGGGCGATACGAGCAGTACTTC,CASSPSGTGRYEQYF
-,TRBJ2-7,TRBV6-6,TGTGCCAGCAGTTCCCCAAATCAGGGTAGTTACGAGCAGTACTTC,CASSSPNQGSYEQYF
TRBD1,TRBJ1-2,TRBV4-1,TGCGCCAGCAGGCTAGACGACAGGGGGCGCGGCTATGGCTACACCTTC,CASRLDDRGRGYGYTF
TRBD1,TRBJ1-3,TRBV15,TGTGCCACCAGCGAAGGGGGCGGCGGAAACACCATATATTTT,CATSEGGGGNTIYF
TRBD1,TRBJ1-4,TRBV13,TGTGCCAGCAGCTCACAGGGGGCCAATGAAAAACTGTTTTTT,CASSSQGANEKLFF